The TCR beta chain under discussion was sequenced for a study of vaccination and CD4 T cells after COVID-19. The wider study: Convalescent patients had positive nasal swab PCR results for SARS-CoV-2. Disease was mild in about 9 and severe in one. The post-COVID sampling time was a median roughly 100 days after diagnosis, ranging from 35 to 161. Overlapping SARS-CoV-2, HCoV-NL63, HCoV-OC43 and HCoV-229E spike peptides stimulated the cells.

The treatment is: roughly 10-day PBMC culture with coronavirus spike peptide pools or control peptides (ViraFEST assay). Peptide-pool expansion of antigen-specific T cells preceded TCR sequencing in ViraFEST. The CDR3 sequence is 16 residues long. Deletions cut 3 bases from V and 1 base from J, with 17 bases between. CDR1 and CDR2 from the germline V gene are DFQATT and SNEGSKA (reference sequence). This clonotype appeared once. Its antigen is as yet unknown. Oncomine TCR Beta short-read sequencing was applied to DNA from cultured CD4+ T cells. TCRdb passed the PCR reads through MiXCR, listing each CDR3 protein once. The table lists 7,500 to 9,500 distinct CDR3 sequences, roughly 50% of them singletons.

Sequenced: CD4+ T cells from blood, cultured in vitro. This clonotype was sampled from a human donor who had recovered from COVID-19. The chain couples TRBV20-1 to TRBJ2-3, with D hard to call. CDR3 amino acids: CSASSDQALGTDTQYF. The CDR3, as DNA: TGCAGTGCTAGTAGTGACCAGGCCCTGGGCACAGATACGCAGTATTTT.